These 8 T cell receptor beta chains were all obtained from the same sample, sequenced in a study of response to subunit inactivated influenza vaccine. MiXCR was run by TCRdb on the RT-PCR reads, yielding one entry per CDR3 protein. Here the sample spans 500,000 to 550,000 distinct CDR3 sequences, roughly 25% being singletons. This same sample was also taken into another study, of T cells expressing NK-cell markers. In that study: Template switching by 5'RACE with UMIs generated the TCR beta cDNA.

Source: CD4+ T cells sorted from PBMCs, taken 12 days after vaccination. The receptor set was obtained from a man aged 45-60 years who received an inactivated influenza vaccine.

This clonotype occurred a few times. The chain is built from TRBV5-1 and TRBJ2-2, with 10 bases identical to TRBD1. This CDR3 region has 13 residues. Looked up from germline, CDR1 is SGHRS and CDR2 is YFSETQ. The DNA of the CDR3 is TGCGCTGTAGGGACAGGGGTCACCGGGGAGCTGTTTTTT. This codes for CAVGTGVTGELFF.

This sequence joins TRBV5-5 and TRBJ1-4; no reliable D call. Per the germline V gene, CDR1 is SGHKS and CDR2 is YYEKEE (reference sequence). The CDR3 runs 16 residues. Trimming pared 0 bases from V and 5 bases from J, leaving 14 bases between. As DNA, the CDR3 is TGTGCCAGCAGCTTGGATTTTTGGGCCGGGAATGAAAAACTGTTTTTT. Translation gives CASSLDFWAGNEKLFF.

This clonotype was recorded only once. The chain uses TRBV6-5 and TRBJ2-5, with TRBD1 matching over 11 bases. The CDR3 contains 16 residues. The V gene's germline CDR1 is MNHEY and CDR2 SVGAGI. Trimming took 0 bases from V and 4 from J; bases not matched to a gene: 4. CDR3 in amino acids: CASSYSGTGGRETQYF. CDR3 sequence (DNA): TGTGCCAGCAGTTACTCCGGGACAGGGGGTAGAGAGACCCAGTACTTC.

J is TRBJ1-4 and V is TRBV20-1, with D possibly being TRBD1 (6 bases). Trimming removed 3 bases from V and 1 base from J, with 15 bases in between. Per the germline V gene, CDR1 is DFQATT and CDR2 is SNEGSKA (reference sequence). CDR3 size: 16 residues. DNA of the CDR3: TGCAGTGCTAGTAGACAGGATCTTAAAACTAATGAAAAACTGTTTTTT. It codes for CSASRQDLKTNEKLFF.

DNA of the CDR3: TGTGCCAGCAGTAGGAGTCTTCTCCTTCCTGAGCAGTTCTTC. It encodes CASSRSLLLPEQFF. The genes are TRBV28 and TRBJ2-1; no clear D gene. The CDR3 has 14 residues. Trimming shortened V by 5 bases and J by 9 bases, and 17 bases separated the two germline ends. Per the germline V gene, CDR1 is MDHEN and CDR2 is SYDVKM.

This clonotype was picked up a small number of times. The gene calls are TRBV5-1 and TRBJ1-1, with 7 bases matching TRBD1. Germline CDR1 is SGHRS and CDR2 is YFSETQ. This CDR3 is built from 15 residues. J gave up 0 bases and V 4 bases, and 6 bases lay outside the gene matches. The CDR3 loop reads CASSAQGPLNTEAFF. The CDR3 DNA reads as TGCGCCAGCAGCGCACAGGGGCCCTTGAACACTGAAGCTTTCTTT.

The chain recombines TRBV20-1 with TRBJ2-1; 8 positions match TRBD2. The germline CDR1 and CDR2 sequences are DFQATT and SNEGSKA (reference sequence). J gave up 8 bases and V 2 bases, and 14 bases lay outside the gene matches. The CDR3 totals 16 residues. The CDR3 DNA follows: TGCAGTGCTAGAAGATTAGAGCGGGGGCCCTTAGATGAGCAGTTCTTC. It translates to CSARRLERGPLDEQFF.

This clonotype was counted between two and nine times. The chain has TRBV5-1 and TRBJ1-4; possible D gene TRBD1, 5 bases. V lost 4 bases, J lost 7 bases, and 14 bases lay in between. CDR1 is SGHRS and CDR2 is YFSETQ in the germline V gene. The CDR3 extends over 14 amino acids. The CDR3 spells CASSPSGRGEKLFF. The CDR3 bases are TGCGCCAGCAGCCCCTCCGGAAGGGGTGAAAAACTGTTTTTT.